The TCR beta chain under discussion was sequenced for a study of shared clonotypes between healthy human individuals. Study outcomes and limitations: Across subsets, estimated richness was generally greater for naive than for memory populations.

On this clone: Its antigen is not known.

Germline CDR1 reads MNHEY; CDR2 reads SMNVEV (reference sequence). Trimming removed 2 bases from V and 0 bases from J, with 14 bases in between. This CDR3 contains 17 residues. Around 220 ng DNA, 30,000 to 35,000 T cell genomes, went into each sorted-subset replicate PCR. Some clones are missing from TCRdb's copy, which holds only in-frame ones; the method was immunoSEQ multiplex PCR. In the table there are 2.5 million or so clones, roughly 92% of which are singletons. Donors comprised only Caucasian adults living in Nashville, Tennessee. Subsets obtained from CD4+ cells comprised CD45RA+ naive and CD45RA-negative memory cells.

V gene TRBV27 combines with J gene TRBJ2-4, with D possibly being TRBD1 or TRBD2 (5 bases each). The sample consisted of naive CD4+ T cells sorted from blood. Documented subset: CD45RA+ positively selected. The source of this sequence is a man aged 18 to 35 in good health. CDR3 sequence (DNA): TGTGCCAGCAGTTTAACCATCGGGGCCCTAGCCAAAAACATTCAGTACTTC. Translation gives CASSLTIGALAKNIQYF.